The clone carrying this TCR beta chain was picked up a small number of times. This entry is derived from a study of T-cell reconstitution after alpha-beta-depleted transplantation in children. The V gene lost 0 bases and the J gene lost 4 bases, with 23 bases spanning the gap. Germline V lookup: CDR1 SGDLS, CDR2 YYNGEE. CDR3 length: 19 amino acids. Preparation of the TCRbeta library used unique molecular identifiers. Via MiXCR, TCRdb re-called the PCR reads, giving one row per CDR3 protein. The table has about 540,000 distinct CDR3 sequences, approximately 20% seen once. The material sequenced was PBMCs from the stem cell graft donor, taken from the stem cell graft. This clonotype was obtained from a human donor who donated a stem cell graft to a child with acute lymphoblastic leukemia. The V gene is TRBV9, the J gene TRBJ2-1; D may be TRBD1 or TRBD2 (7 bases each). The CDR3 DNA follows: TGTGCCAGCAGCGTAGAGGGCGGAACCTCAGGGGGGGGGTACAATGAGCAGTTCTTC. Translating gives CASSVEGGTSGGGYNEQFF.